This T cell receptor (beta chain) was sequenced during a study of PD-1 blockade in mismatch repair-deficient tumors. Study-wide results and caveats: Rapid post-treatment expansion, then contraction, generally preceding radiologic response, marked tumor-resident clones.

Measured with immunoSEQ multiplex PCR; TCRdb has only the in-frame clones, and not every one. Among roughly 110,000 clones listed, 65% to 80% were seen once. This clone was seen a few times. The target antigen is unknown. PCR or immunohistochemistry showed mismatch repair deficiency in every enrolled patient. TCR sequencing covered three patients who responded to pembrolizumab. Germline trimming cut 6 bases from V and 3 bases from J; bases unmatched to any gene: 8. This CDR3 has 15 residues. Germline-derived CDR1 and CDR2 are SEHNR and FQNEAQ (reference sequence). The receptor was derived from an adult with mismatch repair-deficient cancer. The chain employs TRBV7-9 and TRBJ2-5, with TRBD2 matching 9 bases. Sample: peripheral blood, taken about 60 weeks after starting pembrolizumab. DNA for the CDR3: TGTGCCAGCAGGACAATAGCGGGAGAGAAAGAGACCCAGTACTTC. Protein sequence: CASRTIAGEKETQYF.